The clone carrying this T cell receptor (beta chain) showed up many times. Its target is unknown. The making of cDNA relied on 5'RACE with 10-nucleotide random UMIs. Each CDR3 protein is one row after TCRdb ran MiXCR on the 5' RACE reads. This table has approximately 41,000 distinct CDR3 sequences, around 15% appearing once. Germline V lookup: CDR1 SGHTA, CDR2 FQGNSA. The CDR3 length is 16 residues. Trimming took off 5 bases at V and 0 bases at J, with 14 bases between the two ends. This sample is part of a study of neurological immune-mediated disorders. General observations from the study: Levels of TCR clonal expansion peaked in HTLV-1-associated myelopathy and reached their lowest in multiple sclerosis, under those of healthy controls.

For the sorted libraries, roughly 1.1 million CD4+ or CD8+ T cells were used. Input material: CD4+ T cells from blood. The chain has TRBV7-2 and TRBJ2-1; D might be TRBD1 (5 bases). The sequence was collected from a woman aged 60 to 75 with HTLV-1-associated myelopathy (HAM/TSP). CDR3 in DNA: TGTGCCAGCAGCCTTTTCACAGGCCTCTCCTACAATGAGCAGTTCTTC. Protein: CASSLFTGLSYNEQFF.